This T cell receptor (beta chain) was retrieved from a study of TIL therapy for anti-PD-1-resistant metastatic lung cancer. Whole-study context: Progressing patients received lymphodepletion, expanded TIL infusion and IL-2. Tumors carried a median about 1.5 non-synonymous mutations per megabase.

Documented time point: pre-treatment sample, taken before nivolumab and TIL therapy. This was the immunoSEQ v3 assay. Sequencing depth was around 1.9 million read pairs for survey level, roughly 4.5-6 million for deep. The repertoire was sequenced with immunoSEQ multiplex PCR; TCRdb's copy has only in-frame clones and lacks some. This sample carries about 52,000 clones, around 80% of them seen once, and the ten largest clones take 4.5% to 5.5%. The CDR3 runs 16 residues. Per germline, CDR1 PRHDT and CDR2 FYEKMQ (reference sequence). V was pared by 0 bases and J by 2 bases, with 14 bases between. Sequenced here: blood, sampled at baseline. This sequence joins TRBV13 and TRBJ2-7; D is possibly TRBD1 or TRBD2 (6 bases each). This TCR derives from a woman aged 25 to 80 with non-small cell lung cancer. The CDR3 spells CASSLGLRGGTYEQYF. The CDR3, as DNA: TGTGCCAGCAGCTTAGGCCTAAGAGGGGGGACCTACGAGCAGTACTTC.